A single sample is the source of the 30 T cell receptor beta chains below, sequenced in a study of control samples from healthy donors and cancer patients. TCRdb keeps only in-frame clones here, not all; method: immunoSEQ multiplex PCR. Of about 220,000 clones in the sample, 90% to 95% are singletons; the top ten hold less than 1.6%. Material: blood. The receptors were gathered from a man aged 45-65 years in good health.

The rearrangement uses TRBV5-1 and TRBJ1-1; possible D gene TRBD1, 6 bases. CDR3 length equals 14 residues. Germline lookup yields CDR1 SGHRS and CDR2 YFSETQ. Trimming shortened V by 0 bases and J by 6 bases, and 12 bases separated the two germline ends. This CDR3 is CASSLASRGSEAFF. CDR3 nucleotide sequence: TGCGCCAGCAGCTTGGCCTCCAGGGGCTCTGAAGCTTTCTTT. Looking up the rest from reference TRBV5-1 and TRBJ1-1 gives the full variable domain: KAGVTQTPRYLIKTRGQQVTLSCSPISGHRSVSWYQQTPGQGLQFLFEYFSETQRNKGNFPGRFSGRQFSNSRSEMNVSTLELGDSALYLCASSLASRGSEAFFGQGTRLTVV.

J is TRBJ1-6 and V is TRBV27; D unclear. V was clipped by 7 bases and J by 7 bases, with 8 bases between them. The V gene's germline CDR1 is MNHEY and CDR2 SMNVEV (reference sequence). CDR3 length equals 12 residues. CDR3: CASTKENSPLHF. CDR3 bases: TGTGCCAGCACTAAGGAAAATTCACCCCTCCACTTT.

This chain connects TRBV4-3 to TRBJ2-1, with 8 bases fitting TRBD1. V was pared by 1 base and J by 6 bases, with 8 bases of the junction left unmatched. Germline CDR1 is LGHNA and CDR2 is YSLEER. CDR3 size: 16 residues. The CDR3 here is CASSQALSGGRNEQFF. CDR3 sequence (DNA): TGCGCCAGCAGCCAAGCCCTGTCAGGGGGCCGCAATGAGCAGTTCTTC.

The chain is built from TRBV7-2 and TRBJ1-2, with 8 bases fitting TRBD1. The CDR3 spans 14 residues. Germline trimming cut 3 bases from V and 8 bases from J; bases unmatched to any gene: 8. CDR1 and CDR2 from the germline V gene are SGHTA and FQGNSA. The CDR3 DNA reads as TGTGCCAGCAGCTTCCCTGTGGCAGGGGGCGGCTACACCTTC. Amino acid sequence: CASSFPVAGGGYTF.

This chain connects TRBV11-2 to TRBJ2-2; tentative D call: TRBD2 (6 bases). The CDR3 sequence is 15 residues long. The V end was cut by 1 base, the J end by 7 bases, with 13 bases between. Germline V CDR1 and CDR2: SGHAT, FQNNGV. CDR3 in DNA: TGTGCCAGCAGCTTAGGGGCTAGCGTGGGCGGGGAGCTGTTTTTT. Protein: CASSLGASVGGELFF.

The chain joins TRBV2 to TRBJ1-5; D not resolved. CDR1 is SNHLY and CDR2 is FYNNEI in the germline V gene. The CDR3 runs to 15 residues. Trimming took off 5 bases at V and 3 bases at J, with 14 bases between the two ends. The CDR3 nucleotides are TGTGCCAGCAGTTTCGGGCCAGGTAACAATCAGCCCCAGCATTTT. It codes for CASSFGPGNNQPQHF.

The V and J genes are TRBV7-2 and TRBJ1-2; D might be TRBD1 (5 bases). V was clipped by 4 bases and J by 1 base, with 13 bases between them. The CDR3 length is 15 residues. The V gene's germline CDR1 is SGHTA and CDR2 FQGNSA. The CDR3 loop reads CASSSLLQDNYGYTF. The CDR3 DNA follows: TGTGCCAGCAGCTCACTCCTACAGGATAACTATGGCTACACCTTC.

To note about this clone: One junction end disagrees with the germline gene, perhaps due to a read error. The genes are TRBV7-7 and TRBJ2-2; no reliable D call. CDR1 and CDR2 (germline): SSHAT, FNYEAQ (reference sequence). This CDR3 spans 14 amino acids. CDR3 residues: CASSFLGNTGELFF. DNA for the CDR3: TGTGCTAGCAGCTTTCTTGGAAACACCGGGGAGCTGTTTTTT.

The CDR3 DNA is TGTGCCAGTACCATCGGGGGGTCGGCTTCACCCCTCCACTTT. Its translation: CASTIGGSASPLHF. The gene calls are TRBV19 and TRBJ1-6, with D perhaps matching TRBD1 (5 bases). V lost 7 bases and J 9 bases, leaving 16 bases between the germline ends. The CDR3 is made up of 14 amino acids. CDR1 is LNHDA, CDR2 SQIVND, per germline (reference sequence).

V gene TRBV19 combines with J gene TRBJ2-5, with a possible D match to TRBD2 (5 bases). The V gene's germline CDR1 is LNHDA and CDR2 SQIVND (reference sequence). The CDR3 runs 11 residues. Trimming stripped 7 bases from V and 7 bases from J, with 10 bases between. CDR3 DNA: TGTGCCAGTACCAACGCGGGGACCCAGTACTTC. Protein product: CASTNAGTQYF. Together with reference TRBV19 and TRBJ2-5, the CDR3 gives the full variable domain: DGGITQSPKYLFRKEGQNVTLSCEQNLNHDAMYWYRQDPGQGLRLIYYSQIVNDFQKGDIAEGYSVSREKKESFPLTVTSAQKNPTAFYLCASTNAGTQYFGPGTRLLVL.

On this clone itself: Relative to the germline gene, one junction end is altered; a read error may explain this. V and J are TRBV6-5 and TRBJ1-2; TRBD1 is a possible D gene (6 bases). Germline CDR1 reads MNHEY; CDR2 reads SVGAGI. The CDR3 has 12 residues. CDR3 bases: TGTGCCAGCAATTACAGGGAGCATGGCTACACCTTC. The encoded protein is CASNYREHGYTF.

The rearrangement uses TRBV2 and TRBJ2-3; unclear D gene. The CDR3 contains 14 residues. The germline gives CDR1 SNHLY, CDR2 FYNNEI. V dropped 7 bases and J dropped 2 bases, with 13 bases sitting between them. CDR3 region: CASKKNSDTDTQYF. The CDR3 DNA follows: TGTGCCAGCAAAAAAAACTCGGACACAGATACGCAGTATTTT.

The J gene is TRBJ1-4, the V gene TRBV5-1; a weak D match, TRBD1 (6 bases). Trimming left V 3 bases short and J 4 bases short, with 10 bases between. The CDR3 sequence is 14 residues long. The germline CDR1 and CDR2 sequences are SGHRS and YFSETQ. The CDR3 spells CASSYQGYNEKLFF. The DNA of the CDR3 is TGCGCCAGCAGCTACCAGGGGTATAATGAAAAACTGTTTTTT. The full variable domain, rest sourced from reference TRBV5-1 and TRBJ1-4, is KAGVTQTPRYLIKTRGQQVTLSCSPISGHRSVSWYQQTPGQGLQFLFEYFSETQRNKGNFPGRFSGRQFSNSRSEMNVSTLELGDSALYLCASSYQGYNEKLFFGSGTQLSVL.

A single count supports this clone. CDR3 sequence reads: CASSYSRPQTGSYEQYV. CDR3 bases: TGTGCCAGCAGTTACTCGAGACCGCAGACAGGCTCCTACGAGCAGTACGTC. The chain carries TRBV6-2 or TRBV6-3 and TRBJ2-7; a weak D match, TRBD1 (6 bases). Trimming stripped 0 bases from V and 0 bases from J, with 15 bases between. Germline values: CDR1 MNHEY, CDR2 SVGEGT. The CDR3 runs 17 residues.

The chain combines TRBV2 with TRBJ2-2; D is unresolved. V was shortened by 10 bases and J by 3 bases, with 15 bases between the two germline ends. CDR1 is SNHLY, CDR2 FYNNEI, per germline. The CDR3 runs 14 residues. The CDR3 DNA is TGTGCCACCTCACCGGCGACCGACACCGGGGAGCTGTTTTTT. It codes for CATSPATDTGELFF.

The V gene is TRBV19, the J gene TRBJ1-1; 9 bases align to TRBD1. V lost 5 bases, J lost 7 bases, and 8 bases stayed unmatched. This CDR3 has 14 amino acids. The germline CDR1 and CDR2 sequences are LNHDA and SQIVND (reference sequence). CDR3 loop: CASSLGQGVNEAFF. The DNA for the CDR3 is TGTGCCAGTAGTCTGGGACAGGGAGTTAATGAAGCTTTCTTT.

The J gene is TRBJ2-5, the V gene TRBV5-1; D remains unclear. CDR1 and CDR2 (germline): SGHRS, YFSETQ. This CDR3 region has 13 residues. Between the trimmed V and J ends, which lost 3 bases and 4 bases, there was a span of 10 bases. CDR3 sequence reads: CASSYSSGETQYF. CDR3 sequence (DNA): TGCGCCAGCAGCTATTCGAGTGGAGAGACCCAGTACTTC.

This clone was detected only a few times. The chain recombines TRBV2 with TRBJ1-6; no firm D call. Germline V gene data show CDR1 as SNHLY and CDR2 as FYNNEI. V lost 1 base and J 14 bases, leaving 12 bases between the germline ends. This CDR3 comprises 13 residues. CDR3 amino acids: CASSEGMGLSLHF. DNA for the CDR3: TGTGCCAGCAGTGAAGGGATGGGTTTATCCCTCCACTTT.

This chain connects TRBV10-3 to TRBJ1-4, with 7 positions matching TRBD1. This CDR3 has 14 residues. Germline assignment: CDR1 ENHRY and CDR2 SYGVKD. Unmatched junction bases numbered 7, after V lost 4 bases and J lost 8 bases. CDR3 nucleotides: TGTGCCATCAGTGGGGGGACAGCGGGGGAAAAACTGTTTTTT. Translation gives CAISGGTAGEKLFF.

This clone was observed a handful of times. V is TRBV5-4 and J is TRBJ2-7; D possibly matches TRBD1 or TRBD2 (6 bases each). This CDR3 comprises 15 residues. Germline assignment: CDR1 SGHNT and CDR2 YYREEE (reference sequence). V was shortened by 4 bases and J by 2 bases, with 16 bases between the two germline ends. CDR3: CASSDGGRGPYEQYF. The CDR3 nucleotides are TGTGCCAGCAGCGACGGGGGCAGGGGCCCCTACGAGCAGTACTTC.

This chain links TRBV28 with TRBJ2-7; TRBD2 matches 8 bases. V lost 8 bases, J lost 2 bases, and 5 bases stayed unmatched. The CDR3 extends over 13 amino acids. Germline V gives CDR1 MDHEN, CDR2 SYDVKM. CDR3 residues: CASVSGGTYEQYF. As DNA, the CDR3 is TGTGCCAGCGTCAGCGGGGGTACCTACGAGCAGTACTTC. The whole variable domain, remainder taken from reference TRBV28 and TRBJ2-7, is DVKVTQSSRYLVKRTGEKVFLECVQDMDHENMFWYRQDPGLGLRLIYFSYDVKMKEKGDIPEGYSVSREKKERFSLILESASTNQTSMYLCASVSGGTYEQYFGPGTRLTVT.

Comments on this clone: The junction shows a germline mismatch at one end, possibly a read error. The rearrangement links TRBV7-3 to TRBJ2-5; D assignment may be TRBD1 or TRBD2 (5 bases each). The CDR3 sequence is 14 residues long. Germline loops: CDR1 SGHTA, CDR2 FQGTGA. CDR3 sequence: CASSFSGPREAQYF. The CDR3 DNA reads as TGTGCCAGCAGCTTTTCGGGGCCCCGAGAGGCCCAGTACTTC.

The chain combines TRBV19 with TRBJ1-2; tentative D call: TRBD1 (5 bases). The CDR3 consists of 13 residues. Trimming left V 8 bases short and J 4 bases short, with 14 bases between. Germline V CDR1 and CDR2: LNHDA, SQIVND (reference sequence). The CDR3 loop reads CASGEGPGYGYTF. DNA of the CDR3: TGTGCCAGTGGTGAGGGGCCCGGCTATGGCTACACCTTC.

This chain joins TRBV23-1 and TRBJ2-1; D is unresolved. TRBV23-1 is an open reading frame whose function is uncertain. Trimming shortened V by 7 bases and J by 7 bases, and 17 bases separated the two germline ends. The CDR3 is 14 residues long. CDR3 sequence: CASNSSFLRNEQFF. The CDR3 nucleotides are TGCGCCAGCAACAGCTCTTTTTTACGAAATGAGCAGTTCTTC.

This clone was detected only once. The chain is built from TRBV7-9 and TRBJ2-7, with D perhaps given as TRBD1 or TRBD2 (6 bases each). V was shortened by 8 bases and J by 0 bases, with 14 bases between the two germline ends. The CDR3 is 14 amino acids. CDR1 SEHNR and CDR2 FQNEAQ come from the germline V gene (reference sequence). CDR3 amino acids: CASGPGGSSYEQYF. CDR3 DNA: TGTGCCAGCGGGCCCGGGGGCAGCTCCTACGAGCAGTACTTC. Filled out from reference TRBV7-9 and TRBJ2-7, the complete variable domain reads DTGVSQNPRHKITKRGQNVTFRCDPISEHNRLYWYRQTLGQGPEFLTYFQNEAQLEKSRLLSDRFSAERPKGSFSTLEIQRTEQGDSAMYLCASGPGGSSYEQYFGPGTRLTVT.

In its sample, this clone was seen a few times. This CDR3 is CASSLRGTAGEKLFF. CDR3 in DNA: TGTGCCAGCAGCTTACGAGGCACGGCGGGGGAAAAACTGTTTTTT. The gene calls are TRBV7-9 and TRBJ1-4; D gene unclear. The germline gives CDR1 SEHNR, CDR2 FQNEAQ (reference sequence). Trimming pared 2 bases from V and 8 bases from J, leaving 15 bases between. This CDR3 contains 15 residues.

The CDR3 here is CASTTGAAGYTF. CDR3 DNA sequence: TGTGCCAGCACCACCGGGGCAGCCGGCTACACCTTC. The chain links TRBV6-5 to TRBJ1-2; tentative D call: TRBD1 (5 bases). The CDR3 length is 12 residues. Germline CDR1 and CDR2: MNHEY and SVGAGI. V lost 7 bases and J lost 8, with 14 bases in between.

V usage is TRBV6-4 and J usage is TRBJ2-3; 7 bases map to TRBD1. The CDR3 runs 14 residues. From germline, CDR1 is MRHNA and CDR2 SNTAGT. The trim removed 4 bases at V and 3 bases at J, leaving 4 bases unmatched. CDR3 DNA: TGTGCCAGCAGTGTGGACAGGTTGACAGATACGCAGTATTTT. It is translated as CASSVDRLTDTQYF.

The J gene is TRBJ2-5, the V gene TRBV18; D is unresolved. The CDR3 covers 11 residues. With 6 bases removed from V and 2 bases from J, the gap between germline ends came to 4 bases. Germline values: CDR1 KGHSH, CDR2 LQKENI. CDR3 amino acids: CASSVQETQYF. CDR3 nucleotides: TGTGCCAGCTCGGTGCAAGAGACCCAGTACTTC.

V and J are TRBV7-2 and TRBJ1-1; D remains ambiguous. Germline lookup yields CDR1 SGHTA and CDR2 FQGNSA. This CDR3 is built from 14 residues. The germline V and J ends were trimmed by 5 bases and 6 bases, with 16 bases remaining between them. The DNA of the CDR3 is TGTGCCAGCAGCCAACTTACGTCAGCGTCTGAAGCTTTCTTT. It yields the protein CASSQLTSASEAFF.